The 30 T cell receptor beta chains listed next were all sequenced from one sample in a study of graft-versus-host responses after intestinal transplantation. These receptors' antigens are unknown. Profiled with immunoSEQ multiplex PCR; TCRdb holds only in-frame clones, not every one. The table records roughly 120,000 clones, approximately 92% of them present only once. This sample comprised unstimulated CD4+ T cells sorted from spleen or lymph node cells, obtained before intestinal transplant. These receptor sequences come from a human donor who received an intestinal transplant.

J is TRBJ1-4 and V is TRBV2, with unresolved D. This CDR3 has 13 residues. The V and J ends lost 6 bases and 2 bases respectively, with 7 bases between them. The germline V gene has CDR1 SNHLY and CDR2 FYNNEI. CDR3: CASRRGTNEKLFF. The CDR3 nucleotides are TGTGCCAGCAGGAGAGGGACTAATGAAAAACTGTTTTTT.

The chain uses TRBV5-1 and TRBJ2-3; tentative D call: TRBD2 (5 bases). Germline V gives CDR1 SGHRS, CDR2 YFSETQ. Trimming removed 3 bases from V and 1 base from J, with 9 bases in between. The CDR3 consists of 14 residues. The CDR3 spells CASSWQEGTDTQYF. The CDR3 nucleotides are TGCGCCAGCAGCTGGCAGGAGGGCACAGATACGCAGTATTTT.

The chain has TRBV9 and TRBJ2-1, with a weak D call TRBD2 (5 bases). Trimming took 0 bases from V and 9 from J, leaving 16 bases between them. The CDR3 covers 15 residues. Germline-derived CDR1 and CDR2 are SGDLS and YYNGEE. The CDR3 sequence is CASSVGPSSSGEQFF. The CDR3 DNA sequence: TGTGCCAGCAGCGTAGGGCCTAGCTCTTCTGGTGAGCAGTTCTTC. Variable domain in full (rest from reference TRBV9 and TRBJ2-1): DSGVTQTPKHLITATGQRVTLRCSPRSGDLSVYWYQQSLDQGLQFLIQYYNGEERAKGNILERFSAQQFPDLHSELNLSSLELGDSALYFCASSVGPSSSGEQFFGPGTRLTVL.

CDR3 protein: CAWSVGLASTDTQYF. The CDR3 nucleotides are TGTGCCTGGAGTGTAGGTCTAGCTAGCACAGATACGCAGTATTTT. The rearrangement uses TRBV30 and TRBJ2-3; tentatively, D is TRBD2 (5 bases). Germline CDR1 GTSNPN, CDR2 SVGIG (reference sequence). CDR3 length equals 15 residues. V was shortened by 0 bases and J by 0 bases, with 10 bases between the two germline ends.

The rearrangement uses TRBV9 and TRBJ1-2; TRBD1 aligns across 12 bases. The CDR3 length is 16 residues. V shed 4 bases, J shed 8 bases, and the junction held 12 bases outside the gene matches. Germline V gives CDR1 SGDLS, CDR2 YYNGEE. DNA for the CDR3: TGTGCCAGCAGCCCCGGGACAGGGGGCGCCCCGGGGGGCTACACCTTC. It encodes CASSPGTGGAPGGYTF.

The rearrangement joins TRBV7-4 to TRBJ2-5; TRBD1 might be the D (6 bases). The CDR3 loop spans 15 amino acids. Trimming pared 3 bases from V and 5 bases from J, leaving 16 bases between. Germline V CDR1 and CDR2: SGHVT, SQSDAQ. CDR3 sequence: CASSFEGEKRETQYF. The CDR3 nucleotides read TGTGCCAGCAGCTTCGAGGGGGAGAAACGGGAGACCCAGTACTTC.

V is TRBV18 and J is TRBJ2-5; 9 bases are a match to TRBD1. The length of the CDR3 is 14 residues. Trimming at V came to 6 bases and at J to 7 bases, leaving 9 bases not matched to a gene. CDR1 is KGHSH and CDR2 is LQKENI in the germline V gene. Here the CDR3 DNA reads TGTGCCAGCTCGCTCCGGGACAGGGATGTGACCCAGTACTTC. Amino acids: CASSLRDRDVTQYF.

This clone was seen just once. The rearrangement links TRBV5-1 to TRBJ2-7; 8 bases align to TRBD2. CDR3 length equals 12 residues. Germline V gene data show CDR1 as SGHRS and CDR2 as YFSETQ. Trimming removed 7 bases from V and 3 bases from J; junction bases left unmatched: 3. This CDR3 is CASAAGDYEQYF. CDR3 nucleotides: TGCGCCAGCGCAGCGGGAGACTACGAGCAGTACTTC.

The V gene is TRBV5-1, the J gene TRBJ2-1; possible D gene TRBD2, 7 bases. The CDR3 loop spans 15 amino acids. Deletions cut 2 bases from V and 9 bases from J, with 18 bases between. Germline V gene lookup returns CDR1 SGHRS and CDR2 YFSETQ. CDR3 sequence (DNA): TGCGCCAGCAGCTTACTTCTAGCGGAGGGGGGTGAGCAGTTCTTC. The encoded protein is CASSLLLAEGGEQFF. The complete variable domain, with remaining parts taken from reference TRBV5-1 and TRBJ2-1, reads KAGVTQTPRYLIKTRGQQVTLSCSPISGHRSVSWYQQTPGQGLQFLFEYFSETQRNKGNFPGRFSGRQFSNSRSEMNVSTLELGDSALYLCASSLLLAEGGEQFFGPGTRLTVL.

This clone occurred once. The genes are TRBV7-8 and TRBJ1-5, with D unclear. Trimming took 1 base from V and 2 from J, leaving 6 bases between them. The CDR3 is made up of 14 amino acids. Germline V gene data show CDR1 as SGHVS and CDR2 as FQNEAQ. The CDR3 bases are TGTGCCAGCAGCTTAGGGCAGGGCAATCAGCCCCAGCATTTT. It specifies CASSLGQGNQPQHF.

The chain joins TRBV28 to TRBJ2-7, with 7 bases matching TRBD1. The CDR3 contains 15 residues. Germline V lookup: CDR1 MDHEN, CDR2 SYDVKM. The V and J ends lost 7 bases and 1 base, in that order; junction bases with no gene match: 10. Written as DNA, the CDR3 is TGTGCCAGCACTCACGCCGGGACAGCTTCCTACGAGCAGTACTTC. This translates into CASTHAGTASYEQYF.

This sequence joins TRBV15 and TRBJ2-7, with 7 nucleotides matching TRBD1. CDR1 and CDR2 from the germline V gene are LNHNV and YYDKDF (reference sequence). With 0 bases clipped from V and 10 bases from J, the junction kept 6 bases outside the gene matches. The CDR3 extends over 13 amino acids. In nucleotides, the CDR3 is TGTGCCACCAGCAGAGATCGGAGACAGGGTCAGTACTTC. Amino acid sequence: CATSRDRRQGQYF.

The rearrangement uses TRBV30 and TRBJ1-2; 8 bases fit TRBD1. Unmatched junction bases numbered 9, after V lost 5 bases and J lost 4 bases. The CDR3 covers 14 residues. CDR1 is GTSNPN, CDR2 SVGIG, per germline (reference sequence). Written as DNA, the CDR3 is TGTGCCTGGGTACCGGGTGGACAGGGCTATGGCTACACCTTC. Protein sequence: CAWVPGGQGYGYTF. The variable domain in full, completed from reference TRBV30 and TRBJ1-2, reads SQTIHQWPATLVQPVGSPLSLECTVEGTSNPNLYWYRQAAGRGLQLLFYSVGIGQISSEVPQNLSASRPQDRQFILSSKKLLLSDSGFYLCAWVPGGQGYGYTFGSGTRLTVV.

This chain joins TRBV9 and TRBJ2-1, with 9 positions matching TRBD1. In germline, CDR1 is SGDLS, CDR2 YYNGEE. With 0 bases clipped from V and 10 bases from J, the junction kept 8 bases outside the gene matches. The CDR3 length is 15 residues. The CDR3 DNA reads as TGTGCCAGCAGCGTAGTAAAGGACAGGGGTGGAGAGCAGTTCTTC. It codes for CASSVVKDRGGEQFF.

The chain uses TRBV2 and TRBJ2-1; no firm D call. Between the trimmed V and J ends, which lost 8 bases and 2 bases, there was a span of 13 bases. The V gene's germline CDR1 is SNHLY and CDR2 FYNNEI. This CDR3 contains 14 residues. CDR3 DNA: TGTGCCAGCCCGGGCAGACTCACCTACAATGAGCAGTTCTTC. Residues: CASPGRLTYNEQFF.

V gene TRBV21-1 combines with J gene TRBJ2-1. TRBV21-1 is a listed pseudogene. The CDR3 length is 14 residues. CDR3 sequence (DNA): TGTGCCAGCGTCAATCCCGGGACCACGACAGAGCAGTTCTTC. Amino acids: CASVNPGTTTEQFF.

The genes are TRBV6-5 and TRBJ2-3; TRBD1 matches at 10 bases. After removal of 7 bases from V and 3 bases from J, the junction contained 7 bases not matched to a gene. The CDR3 totals 15 residues. Germline-derived CDR1 and CDR2 are MNHEY and SVGAGI. DNA of the CDR3: TGTGCCAGCACCCTGGGACAGGGGAGTACAGATACGCAGTATTTT. It specifies CASTLGQGSTDTQYF.

The chain uses TRBV6-5 and TRBJ2-7; D possibly uses TRBD1 or TRBD2 (5 bases each). V was shortened by 2 bases and J by 5 bases, with 13 bases between the two germline ends. Germline-derived CDR1 and CDR2 are MNHEY and SVGAGI. The CDR3 covers 14 residues. The CDR3 DNA sequence: TGTGCCAGCAGTTACGTAGGGGTCGGGAACGAGCAGTACTTC. This gives the protein CASSYVGVGNEQYF.

Regarding this clone: The junction differs from germline at one of its ends, possibly a read error. The V gene is TRBV5-1, the J gene TRBJ1-2; the D gene is possibly TRBD1 (5 bases). The V gene's germline CDR1 is SGHRS and CDR2 YFSETQ. This CDR3 spans 15 amino acids. CDR3 DNA sequence: TGTGCCAGCAGACAGAAATCCGCAGGAGTCTATGGCTACACCTTC. It yields the protein CASRQKSAGVYGYTF.

This chain joins TRBV28 and TRBJ1-2; D may be TRBD1 (5 bases). The CDR3 extends over 13 amino acids. V gave up 4 bases and J gave up 4 bases, with 10 bases separating them. Germline loops: CDR1 MDHEN, CDR2 SYDVKM. The CDR3 DNA reads TGTGCCAGCAGTTCGGGGGTTGGCTATGGCTACACCTTC. It translates to CASSSGVGYGYTF.

V is TRBV7-9 and J is TRBJ2-7, with no clear D. Germline lookup yields CDR1 SEHNR and CDR2 FQNEAQ (reference sequence). V shed 1 base and J shed 6 bases, with 13 bases lying between them. This CDR3 is built from 14 residues. CDR3 sequence: CASSLGVRLSEQYF. The CDR3 region has the DNA TGTGCCAGCAGCTTAGGAGTCCGCTTGAGCGAGCAGTACTTC.

The gene calls are TRBV7-2 and TRBJ2-5; D perhaps matches TRBD2 (6 bases). CDR3 length equals 15 residues. Trimming took 5 bases from V and 1 from J, leaving 14 bases between them. The germline gives CDR1 SGHTA, CDR2 FQGNSA. CDR3 bases: TGTGCCAGCAGCCCCCTTTGGGGGGTCCAAGAGACCCAGTACTTC. Protein sequence: CASSPLWGVQETQYF.

This sequence joins TRBV6-1 and TRBJ1-5; 7 positions agree with TRBD1. Germline V lookup: CDR1 MNHNS, CDR2 SASEGT. The CDR3 consists of 18 residues. The V and J ends lost 0 bases and 2 bases, in that order; junction bases with no gene match: 10. Written as DNA, the CDR3 is TGTGCCAGCAGTGAAGCTCACAGGGGATTCCTACGCAATCAGCCCCAGCATTTT. As protein: CASSEAHRGFLRNQPQHF.

V is TRBV6-1 and J is TRBJ1-1; D is unresolved. Germline CDR1 is MNHNS and CDR2 is SASEGT. The V end lost 8 bases, the J end lost 12 bases, and 19 bases lay between the germline ends. This CDR3 is built from 12 residues. CDR3 in amino acids: CASDLGSTVTFF. The CDR3 DNA reads TGTGCCAGCGATCTTGGATCCACGGTGACTTTCTTT.

V usage is TRBV25-1 and J usage is TRBJ2-1, with 7 bases identical to TRBD2. Trimming took 0 bases from V and 9 from J; bases not matched to a gene: 5. This CDR3 has 14 amino acids. Germline V lookup: CDR1 MGHDK, CDR2 SYGVNS. CDR3 DNA sequence: TGTGCCAGCAGTGAATATAGATGGGAGGGTGAGCAGTTCTTC. The encoded protein is CASSEYRWEGEQFF.

The chain employs TRBV7-2 and TRBJ2-7; the D gene is possibly TRBD1 (6 bases). V dropped 5 bases and J dropped 5 bases, with 16 bases sitting between them. This CDR3 region has 14 residues. Germline V gives CDR1 SGHTA, CDR2 FQGNSA. CDR3 residues: CASSHRERRDEQYF. The CDR3 DNA follows: TGTGCCAGCAGCCACAGGGAAAGAAGAGACGAGCAGTACTTC.

The V call is TRBV11-3, the J call TRBJ1-1, with 7 bases matching TRBD1. Germline CDR1 and CDR2: SGHNT and YENEEA. Trimming took 4 bases from V and 3 from J; bases not matched to a gene: 5. CDR3 length equals 14 residues. CDR3 sequence: CASSSGGLHTEAFF. The DNA for the CDR3 is TGTGCCAGCAGCTCAGGGGGGTTGCACACTGAAGCTTTCTTT.

The chain uses TRBV6-5 and TRBJ2-1, with a weak D call TRBD2 (6 bases). Germline V gene data show CDR1 as MNHEY and CDR2 as SVGAGI. This CDR3 has 12 amino acids. V gave up 6 bases and J gave up 3 bases, with 6 bases separating them. The CDR3 loop reads CASRGGYNEQFF. The CDR3 coding sequence is TGTGCCAGCAGGGGGGGCTACAATGAGCAGTTCTTC.

This clone showed up just once. This chain links TRBV5-4 with TRBJ2-5; tentative D call: TRBD1 (5 bases). This CDR3 comprises 16 residues. V was trimmed by 3 bases and J by 0 bases, leaving 15 bases between them. The germline CDR1 and CDR2 sequences are SGHNT and YYREEE (reference sequence). CDR3 in DNA: TGTGCCAGCAGCTCCCCTACATCAGGGTACCAAGAGACCCAGTACTTC. Protein: CASSSPTSGYQETQYF. Full variable domain (missing parts from reference TRBV5-4 and TRBJ2-5): ETGVTQSPTHLIKTRGQQVTLRCSSQSGHNTVSWYQQALGQGPQFIFQYYREEENGRGNFPPRFSGLQFPNYSSELNVNALELDDSALYLCASSSPTSGYQETQYFGPGTRLLVL.

The chain carries TRBV7-2 and TRBJ1-3; D is perhaps TRBD1 (5 bases). This CDR3 has 15 residues. V lost 0 bases, J lost 0 bases, and 6 bases lay in between. Germline CDR1 reads SGHTA; CDR2 reads FQGNSA. The CDR3 DNA follows: TGTGCCAGCAGCTTAGCGCAGGGCTCTGGAAACACCATATATTTT. It encodes CASSLAQGSGNTIYF. Variable domain in full (rest from reference TRBV7-2 and TRBJ1-3): GAGVSQSPSNKVTEKGKDVELRCDPISGHTALYWYRQSLGQGLEFLIYFQGNSAPDKSGLPSDRFSAERTGGSVSTLTIQRTQQEDSAVYLCASSLAQGSGNTIYFGEGSWLTVV.